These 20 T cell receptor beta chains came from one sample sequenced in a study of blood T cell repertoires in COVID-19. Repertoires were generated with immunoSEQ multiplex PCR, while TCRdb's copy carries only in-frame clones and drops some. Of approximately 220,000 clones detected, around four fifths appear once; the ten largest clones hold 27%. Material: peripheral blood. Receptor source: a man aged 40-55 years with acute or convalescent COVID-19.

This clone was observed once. CDR3 DNA: TGTGCCAGCAGCTTAAGCTCGACAGACGACAAGGAAAAACTGTTTTTT. Its protein is CASSLSSTDDKEKLFF. The V and J genes are TRBV7-3 and TRBJ1-4; possibly TRBD1 for D (5 bases). Looked up from germline, CDR1 is SGHTA and CDR2 is FQGTGA. The CDR3 totals 16 residues. Trimming removed 1 base at V and 8 bases at J, with 17 bases between.

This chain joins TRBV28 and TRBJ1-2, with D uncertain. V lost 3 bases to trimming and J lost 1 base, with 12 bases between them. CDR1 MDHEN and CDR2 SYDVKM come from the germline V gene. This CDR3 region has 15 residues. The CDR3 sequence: CASSLRREFNYGYTF. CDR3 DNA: TGTGCCAGCAGTTTGAGAAGGGAGTTTAACTATGGCTACACCTTC.

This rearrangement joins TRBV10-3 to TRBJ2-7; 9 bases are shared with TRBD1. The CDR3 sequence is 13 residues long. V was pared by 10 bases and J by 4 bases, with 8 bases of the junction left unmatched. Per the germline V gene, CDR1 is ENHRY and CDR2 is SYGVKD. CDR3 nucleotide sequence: TGTGCCAGCGAACCGGGACAGGGATACGAGCAGTACTTC. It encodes CASEPGQGYEQYF.

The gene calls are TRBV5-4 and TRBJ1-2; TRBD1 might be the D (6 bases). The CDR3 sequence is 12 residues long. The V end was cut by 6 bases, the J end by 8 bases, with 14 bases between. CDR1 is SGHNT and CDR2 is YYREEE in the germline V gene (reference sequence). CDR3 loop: CASKTDRKGYTF. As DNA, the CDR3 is TGTGCCAGCAAGACCGACAGGAAGGGCTACACCTTC.

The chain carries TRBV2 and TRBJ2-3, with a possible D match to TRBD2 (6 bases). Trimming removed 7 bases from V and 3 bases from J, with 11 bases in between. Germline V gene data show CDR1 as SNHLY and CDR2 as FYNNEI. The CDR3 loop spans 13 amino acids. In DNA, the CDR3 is TGTGCCAGCATTCTGGGGGGAACAGATACGCAGTATTTT. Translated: CASILGGTDTQYF.

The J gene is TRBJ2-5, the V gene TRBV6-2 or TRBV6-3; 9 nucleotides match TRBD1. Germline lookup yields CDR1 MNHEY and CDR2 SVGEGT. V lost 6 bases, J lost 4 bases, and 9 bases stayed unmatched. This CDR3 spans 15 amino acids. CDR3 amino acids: CASSLTGGVGETQYF. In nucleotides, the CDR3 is TGTGCCAGCAGCCTGACAGGGGGGGTGGGAGAGACCCAGTACTTC.

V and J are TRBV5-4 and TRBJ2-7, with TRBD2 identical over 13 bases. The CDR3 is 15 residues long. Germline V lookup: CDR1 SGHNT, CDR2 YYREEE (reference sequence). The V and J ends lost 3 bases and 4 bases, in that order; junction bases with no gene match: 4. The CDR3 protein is CASSSLAGGPYEQYF. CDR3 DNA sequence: TGTGCCAGCAGCTCACTAGCGGGAGGGCCTTACGAGCAGTACTTC.

Here the CDR3 DNA reads TGTGCCAGCTCACTTGGGGAGGGCCCCCACAATGAGCAGTTCTTC. Protein: CASSLGEGPHNEQFF. J is TRBJ2-1 and V is TRBV18; 7 positions match TRBD2. J gave up 5 bases and V 4 bases, and 8 bases lay outside the gene matches. Germline-derived CDR1 and CDR2 are KGHSH and LQKENI. The CDR3 runs to 15 residues.

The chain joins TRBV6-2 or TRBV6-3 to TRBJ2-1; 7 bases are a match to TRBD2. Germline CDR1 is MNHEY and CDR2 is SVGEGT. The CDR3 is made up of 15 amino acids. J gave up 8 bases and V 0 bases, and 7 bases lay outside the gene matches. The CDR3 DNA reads TGTGCCAGCAGTTACTCAAAGACTAGCATGTATGAGCAGTTCTTC. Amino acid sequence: CASSYSKTSMYEQFF.

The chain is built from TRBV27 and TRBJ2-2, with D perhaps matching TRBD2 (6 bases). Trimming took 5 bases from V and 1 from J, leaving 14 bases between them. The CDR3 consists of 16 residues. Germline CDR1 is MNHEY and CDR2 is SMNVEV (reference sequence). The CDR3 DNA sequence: TGTGCCAGCAGTCCGTCTGGGCGGGAGAACACCGGGGAGCTGTTTTTT. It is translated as CASSPSGRENTGELFF.

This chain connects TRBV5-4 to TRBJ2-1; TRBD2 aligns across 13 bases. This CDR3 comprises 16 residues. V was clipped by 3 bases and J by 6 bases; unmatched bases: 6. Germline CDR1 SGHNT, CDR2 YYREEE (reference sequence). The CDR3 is CASSSYGTSGANEQFF. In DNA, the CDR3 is TGTGCCAGCAGCTCATACGGGACTAGCGGGGCCAATGAGCAGTTCTTC.

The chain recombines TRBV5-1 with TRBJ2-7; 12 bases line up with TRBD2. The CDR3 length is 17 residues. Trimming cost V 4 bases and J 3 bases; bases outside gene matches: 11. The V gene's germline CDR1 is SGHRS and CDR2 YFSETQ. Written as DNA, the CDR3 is TGCGCCAGCAGCACCGGACGACTAGCGGGAGTGCTCTACGAGCAGTACTTC. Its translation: CASSTGRLAGVLYEQYF.

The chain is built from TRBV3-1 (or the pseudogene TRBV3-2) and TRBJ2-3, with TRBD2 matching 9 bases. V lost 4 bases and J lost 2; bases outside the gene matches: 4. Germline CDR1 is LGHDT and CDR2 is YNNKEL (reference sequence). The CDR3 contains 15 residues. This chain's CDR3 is CASSPTSGNTDTQYF. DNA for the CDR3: TGTGCCAGCAGCCCGACTAGCGGAAACACAGATACGCAGTATTTT.

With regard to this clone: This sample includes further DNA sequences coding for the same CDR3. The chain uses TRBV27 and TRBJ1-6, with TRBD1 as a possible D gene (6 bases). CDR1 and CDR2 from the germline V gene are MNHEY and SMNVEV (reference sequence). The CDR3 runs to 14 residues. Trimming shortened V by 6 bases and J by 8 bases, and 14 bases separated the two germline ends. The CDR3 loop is CASSPGQSYSPLHF. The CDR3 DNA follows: TGTGCCAGCAGCCCTGGACAGAGCTATTCACCCCTCCACTTT.

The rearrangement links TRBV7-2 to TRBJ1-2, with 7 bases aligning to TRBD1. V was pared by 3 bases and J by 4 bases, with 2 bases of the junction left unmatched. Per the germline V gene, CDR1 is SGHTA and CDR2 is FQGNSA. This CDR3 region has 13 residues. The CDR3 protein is CASSFGQVYGYTF. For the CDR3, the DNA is TGTGCCAGCAGCTTTGGACAGGTCTATGGCTACACCTTC.

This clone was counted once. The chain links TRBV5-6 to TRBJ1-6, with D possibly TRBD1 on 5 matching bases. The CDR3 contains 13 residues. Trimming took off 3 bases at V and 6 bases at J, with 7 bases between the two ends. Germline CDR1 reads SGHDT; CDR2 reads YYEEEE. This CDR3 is CASSSGGNSPLHF. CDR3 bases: TGTGCCAGCAGCTCGGGGGGTAATTCACCCCTCCACTTT. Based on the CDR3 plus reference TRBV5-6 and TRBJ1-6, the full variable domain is DAGVTQSPTHLIKTRGQQVTLRCSPKSGHDTVSWYQQALGQGPQFIFQYYEEEERQRGNFPDRFSGHQFPNYSSELNVNALLLGDSALYLCASSSGGNSPLHFGNGTRLTVT.

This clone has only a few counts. The DNA for the CDR3 is TGTGCCAGCAGTTTGACGGGGGTCTGGAATTCACCCCTCCACTTT. Its translation: CASSLTGVWNSPLHF. The chain links TRBV27 to TRBJ1-6, with D maybe TRBD1 (5 bases). Germline loops: CDR1 MNHEY, CDR2 SMNVEV (reference sequence). V dropped 3 bases and J dropped 7 bases, with 13 bases sitting between them. This CDR3 comprises 15 residues.

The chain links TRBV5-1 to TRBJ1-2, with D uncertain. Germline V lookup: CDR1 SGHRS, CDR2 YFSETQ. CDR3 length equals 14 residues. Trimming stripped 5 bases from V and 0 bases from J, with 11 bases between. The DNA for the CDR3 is TGCGCCAGCAGGCTGGGCACGACTAACTATGGCTACACCTTC. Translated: CASRLGTTNYGYTF.

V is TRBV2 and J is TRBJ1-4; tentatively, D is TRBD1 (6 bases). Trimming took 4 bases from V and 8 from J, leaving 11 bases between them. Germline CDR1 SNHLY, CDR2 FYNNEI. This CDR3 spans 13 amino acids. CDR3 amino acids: CASSGGLGEKLFF. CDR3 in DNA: TGTGCCAGCAGTGGGGGGCTTGGGGAAAAACTGTTTTTT.

The chain's CDR3 is CASSEGPYRQGTYGYTF. CDR3 DNA: TGTGCCAGCAGTGAAGGCCCGTATAGACAGGGGACCTATGGCTACACCTTC. V gene TRBV6-1 combines with J gene TRBJ1-2, with 8 bases matching TRBD1. The germline V gene has CDR1 MNHNS and CDR2 SASEGT. This CDR3 has 17 amino acids. J gave up 4 bases and V 1 base, and 11 bases lay outside the gene matches.